The clone carrying this T cell receptor beta chain was recorded many times. What it binds is not known. The germline V gene has CDR1 MDHEN and CDR2 SYDVKM. The CDR3 extends over 13 amino acids. Trimming stripped 8 bases from V and 2 bases from J, with 13 bases between. These data are taken from a study of T cells in Graves' hyperthyroidism and ophthalmopathy. The wider study: Peripheral blood was acquired at first diagnosis, ahead of any therapy whatsoever.

Findings of the study overall: A model of 13 V-J features distinguished ophthalmopathy from stable hyperthyroidism.

RNA transcripts yielded amplified TCR beta CDR3 regions. A first-round RT-PCR of the TCR CDR3 used the HTBI primer set. TCRdb called the multiplex PCR reads again in MiXCR, with one record for every CDR3 protein. The table records about 420,000 distinct CDR3 sequences, 12% to 15% of them present only once. Patients between 18 and 65 years old had hyperthyroidism, newly diagnosed and lasting under 2 months. PBMCs were obtained from about 10 ml fresh peripheral blood. This clonotype was obtained from a young woman with Graves' hyperthyroidism. The V gene is TRBV28, the J gene TRBJ2-7; no reliable D call. The sequencing input was blood. This CDR3 reads CASYDINTYEQYF. In nucleotides, the CDR3 is TGTGCCAGCTACGACATCAACACCTACGAGCAGTACTTC.